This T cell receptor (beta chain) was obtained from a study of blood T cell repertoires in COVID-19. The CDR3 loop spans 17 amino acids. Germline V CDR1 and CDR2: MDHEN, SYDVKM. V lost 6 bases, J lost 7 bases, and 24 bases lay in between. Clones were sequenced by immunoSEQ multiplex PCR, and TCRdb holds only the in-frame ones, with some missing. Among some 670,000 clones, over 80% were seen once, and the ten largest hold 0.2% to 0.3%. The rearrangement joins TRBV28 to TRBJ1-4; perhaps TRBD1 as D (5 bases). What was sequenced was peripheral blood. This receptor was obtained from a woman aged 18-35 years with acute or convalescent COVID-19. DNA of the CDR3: TGTGCCAGCAGCCTACCAGCGCGACAGTTCGCTTTTGAAAAACTGTTTTTT. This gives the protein CASSLPARQFAFEKLFF.